This is a list of T cell receptor beta chains from one sample in a study of T cells after yellow fever vaccination. TCRdb recomputed calls from the 5' RACE reads with MiXCR, one row per CDR3 protein. The table lists about 340,000 distinct CDR3 sequences, roughly an eighth of them singletons. The sample here was CD4+ T cells sorted from PBMCs, taken 15 days after the yellow fever booster vaccination. Receptor source: a man aged 18 to 35 who received the YFV17D yellow fever vaccine. Both conserved end residues are trimmed from each CDR3. The order of the fields is clone size, V gene, CDR3 protein. Size is stated for part of the rows, as once, few or many counts, or as a class when the clone is expanded.

>NA|TRBV9
ASSRGGGKETQY
>few|TRBV7-9
ASSPPSRGIDTQY
>NA|TRBV5-1
ASAAGQNYGYT
>few|TRBV28
ASREGNTGGYT
>many|TRBV4-1
ASSQVGGGSKNIQY
>many|TRBV14
ASSPRGPSTDTQY
>few|TRBV4-2
ASSQGEGAYGYT
>many|TRBV7-9
ASSLQGNYGYT
>NA|TRBV20-1
SARDGVGRELAF
>many|TRBV7-2
ASRLGTSGGAHNEQF
>NA|TRBV5-6
ASSPAWNSQRGSNEQF
>few|TRBV2
ASSGRVLQETQY
>few|TRBV19
ASSMQLRGIQY
>many|TRBV7-2
ASSLDRARVNVLT
>NA|TRBV5-1
ASSLEGAADTQY
>NA|TRBV5-1
ASSALGTNEKLF
>few|TRBV7-2
ASSLWTSGANEQF
>many|TRBV28
ASSLSRGYT
>NA|TRBV12-3/TRBV12-4
ASSPTAGSYNEQF
>few|TRBV4-3
ASSQDWDYGYT
>many|TRBV2
ATTAFSGANVLT
>few|TRBV5-1
ASSSRSVLGAGELF
>NA|TRBV20-1
SARISMNEKLF
>few|TRBV3-1
ASSLGQAYTGELF
>NA|TRBV3-1
ASSHDWTGRGYT
>few|TRBV6-1
ASRVGQSYGYT
>many|TRBV5-4
ASSLLWAEQF
>NA|TRBV7-2
ASSPGTATGELF
>NA|TRBV7-8
ASSFPQYTDTQY
>NA|TRBV15
ATSRVASRFTDTQY
>few|TRBV4-1
ASSQEGGQLYEQF
>NA|TRBV5-1
ASSYTTQSGYT
>many|TRBV7-9
ASSLGGQPQH
>NA|TRBV10-3
AISESRTDPNIQY
>few|TRBV5-1
ASSLDPIRDSGNTIY
>few|TRBV3-1
ASSRASGNTIY
>few|TRBV4-2
ASSQTSSGGFETQY
>NA|TRBV5-1
ASSPTSGAYEQY
>NA|TRBV3-1
ASSSGRYGELF
>NA|TRBV7-8
ASSLFWQGDYGYT
>NA|TRBV6-5
ASSTPGTGIYGYT
>few|TRBV29-1
SVVIQVNTEAF
>many|TRBV6-6
ASSYTSDGSYEQY
>few|TRBV28
ASSTPGLGGVDEQF
>NA|TRBV7-6
ASTQQGYASYNEQF